This T cell receptor (beta chain) was captured in a study of naive and memory T cell subsets. About this clonotype itself: What it recognizes is unknown.

Germline V CDR1 and CDR2: SQVTM, ANQGSEA. V lost 3 bases and J 0 bases, leaving 8 bases between the germline ends. The CDR3 contains 13 residues. Study-level findings and limits: Gini index rose across naive, CM, EM and EMRA in CD4 and CD8.

An equimolar mix of two oligonucleotides served as the beta constant-region primer for TRBC1 and TRBC2. TCRdb reprocessed the UMI-ligation and nested PCR reads via MiXCR and lists one record per CDR3 protein. The table lists 70,000 to 95,000 distinct CDR3 sequences, about 6.5% of them singletons. Four subsets defined by CD45RA and CD27 were sorted after CD3, CD4, CD8 and live/dead staining. This clonotype was obtained from a human donor in good health. The rearrangement joins TRBV29-1 to TRBJ1-2; D call uncertain. The sample taken for sequencing was central memory CD4+ T cells from blood. The CDR3 DNA reads as TGCAGCGTTGAGGGGAATCCTAACTATGGCTACACCTTC. It translates to CSVEGNPNYGYTF.